This record concerns one TCR beta chain sequence. Its specificity is not known. This specimen belongs to a study of T cells in Graves' hyperthyroidism and ophthalmopathy. About the study: Staff took peripheral blood when the initial diagnosis was made, before any treatment began. Broader study findings: From stable hyperthyroidism, ophthalmopathy was separated by a 13 V-J model.

The CDR3 has 16 residues. V shed 1 base and J shed 3 bases, with 10 bases lying between them. Germline CDR1 is LNHDA and CDR2 is SQIVND (reference sequence). RNA transcripts yielded amplified TCR beta CDR3 regions. Carried out on the TCR CDR3, a first-round RT-PCR used the HTBI primer set. TCRdb reprocessed the multiplex PCR reads via MiXCR and lists one record per CDR3 protein. This table has about 610,000 distinct CDR3 sequences, roughly 16% appearing once. PBMCs came from 8.5 to 10 ml fresh peripheral blood. The receptor's source is a woman aged 35 to 49 with Graves' ophthalmopathy. Material for sequencing was blood. The chain is built from TRBV19 and TRBJ2-6; possibly TRBD2 for D (5 bases). CDR3 residues: CASSIGSGYGANVLTF. CDR3 sequence (DNA): TGTGCCAGTAGTATAGGGTCGGGGTATGGGGCCAACGTCCTGACTTTC. The entire variable domain, with the rest obtained from reference TRBV19 and TRBJ2-6, is as follows: DGGITQSPKYLFRKEGQNVTLSCEQNLNHDAMYWYRQDPGQGLRLIYYSQIVNDFQKGDIAEGYSVSREKKESFPLTVTSAQKNPTAFYLCASSIGSGYGANVLTFGAGSRLTVL.